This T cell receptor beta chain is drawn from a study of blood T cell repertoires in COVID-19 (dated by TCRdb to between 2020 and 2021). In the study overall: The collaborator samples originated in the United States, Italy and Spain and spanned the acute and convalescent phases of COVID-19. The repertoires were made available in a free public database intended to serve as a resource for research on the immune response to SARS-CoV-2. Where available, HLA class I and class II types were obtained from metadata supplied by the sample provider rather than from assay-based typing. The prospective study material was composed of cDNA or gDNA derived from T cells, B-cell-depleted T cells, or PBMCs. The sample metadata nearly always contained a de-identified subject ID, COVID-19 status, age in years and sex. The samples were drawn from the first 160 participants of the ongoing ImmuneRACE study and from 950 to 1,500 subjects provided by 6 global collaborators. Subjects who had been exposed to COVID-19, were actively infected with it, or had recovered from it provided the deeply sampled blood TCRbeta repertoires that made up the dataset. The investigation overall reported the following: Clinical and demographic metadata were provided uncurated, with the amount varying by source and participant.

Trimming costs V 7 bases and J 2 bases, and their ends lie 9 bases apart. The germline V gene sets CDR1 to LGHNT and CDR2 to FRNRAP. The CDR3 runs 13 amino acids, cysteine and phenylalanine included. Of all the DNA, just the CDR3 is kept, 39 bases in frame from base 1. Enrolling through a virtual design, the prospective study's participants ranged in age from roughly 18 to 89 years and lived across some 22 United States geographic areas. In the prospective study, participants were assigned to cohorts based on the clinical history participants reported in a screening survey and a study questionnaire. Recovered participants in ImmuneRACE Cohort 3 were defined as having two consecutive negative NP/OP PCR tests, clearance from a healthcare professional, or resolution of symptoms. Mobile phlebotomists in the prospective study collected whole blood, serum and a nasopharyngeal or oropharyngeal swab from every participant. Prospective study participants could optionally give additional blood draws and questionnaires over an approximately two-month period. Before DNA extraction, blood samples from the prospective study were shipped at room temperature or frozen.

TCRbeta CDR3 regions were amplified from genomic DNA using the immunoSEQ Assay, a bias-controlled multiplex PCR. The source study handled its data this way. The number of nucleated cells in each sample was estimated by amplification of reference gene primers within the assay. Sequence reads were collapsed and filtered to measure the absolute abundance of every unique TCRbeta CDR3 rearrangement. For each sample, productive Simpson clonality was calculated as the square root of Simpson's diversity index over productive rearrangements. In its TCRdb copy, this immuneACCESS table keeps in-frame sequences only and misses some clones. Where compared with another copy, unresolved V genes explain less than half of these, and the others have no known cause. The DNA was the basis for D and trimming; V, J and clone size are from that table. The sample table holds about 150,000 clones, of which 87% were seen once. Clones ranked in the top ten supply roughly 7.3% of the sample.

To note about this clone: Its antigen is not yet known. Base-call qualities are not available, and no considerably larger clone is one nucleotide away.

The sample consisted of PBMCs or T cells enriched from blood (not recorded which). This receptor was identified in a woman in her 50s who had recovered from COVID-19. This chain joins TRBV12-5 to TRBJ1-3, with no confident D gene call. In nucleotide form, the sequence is TGTGCTAGTGTCGGGTGGACTGGAAACACCATATATTTT. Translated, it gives CASVGWTGNTIYF.